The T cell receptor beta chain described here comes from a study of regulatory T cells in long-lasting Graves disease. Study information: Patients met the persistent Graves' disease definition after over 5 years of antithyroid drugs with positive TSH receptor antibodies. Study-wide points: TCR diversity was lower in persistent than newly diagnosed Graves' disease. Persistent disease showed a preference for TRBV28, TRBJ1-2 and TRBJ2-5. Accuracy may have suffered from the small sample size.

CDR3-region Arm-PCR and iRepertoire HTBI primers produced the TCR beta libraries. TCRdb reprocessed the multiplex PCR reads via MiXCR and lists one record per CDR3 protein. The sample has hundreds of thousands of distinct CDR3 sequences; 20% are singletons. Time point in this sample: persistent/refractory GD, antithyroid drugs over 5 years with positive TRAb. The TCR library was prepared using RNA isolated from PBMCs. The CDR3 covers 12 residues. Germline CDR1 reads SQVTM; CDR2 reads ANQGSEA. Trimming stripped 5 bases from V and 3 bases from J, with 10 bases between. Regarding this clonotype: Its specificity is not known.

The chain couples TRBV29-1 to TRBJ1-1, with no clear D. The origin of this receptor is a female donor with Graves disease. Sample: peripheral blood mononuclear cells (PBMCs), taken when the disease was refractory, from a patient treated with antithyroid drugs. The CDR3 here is CSVRASDTEAFF. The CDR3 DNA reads TGCAGCGTTCGGGCTTCGGACACTGAAGCTTTCTTT.